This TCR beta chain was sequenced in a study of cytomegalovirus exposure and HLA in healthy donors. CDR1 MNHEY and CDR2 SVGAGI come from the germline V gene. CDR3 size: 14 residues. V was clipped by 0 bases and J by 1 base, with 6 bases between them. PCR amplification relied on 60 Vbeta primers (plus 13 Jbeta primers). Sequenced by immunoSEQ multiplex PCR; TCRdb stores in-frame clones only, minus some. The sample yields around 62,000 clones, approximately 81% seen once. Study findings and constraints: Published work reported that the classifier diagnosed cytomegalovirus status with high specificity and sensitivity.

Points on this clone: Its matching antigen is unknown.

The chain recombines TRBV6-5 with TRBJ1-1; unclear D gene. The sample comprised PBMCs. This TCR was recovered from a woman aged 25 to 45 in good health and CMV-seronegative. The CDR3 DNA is TGTGCCAGCAGTTACTCTACAGCGAACACTGAAGCTTTCTTT. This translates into CASSYSTANTEAFF.